The 9 T cell receptor beta chains given below trace back to one sample, sequenced in a study of shared clonotypes between healthy human individuals. As defined, naive CD8 cells were CD45RO-negative and positively selected for CCR7, with terminally differentiated effector memory CD45RA+ cells excluded. TCRdb's table, derived via immunoSEQ multiplex PCR, lists solely in-frame clones and lacks some. The repertoire consists of around 1,900,000 clones, with 93% occurring once and the leading ten covering around 1.7%. Specimen: naive CD8+ T cells from PBMCs. The receptors derive from a man between 18 and 29 years old in good health. Some clones in this sample may be carry-over from other donors' samples.

The genes are TRBV7-6 and TRBJ1-2, with D uncertain. Germline CDR1 is SGHVS and CDR2 is FNYEAQ. This CDR3 has 16 amino acids. The V gene lost 1 base and the J gene lost 0 bases, with 12 bases spanning the gap. CDR3 residues: CASSLVAGLANYGYTF. DNA of the CDR3: TGTGCCAGCAGCTTAGTGGCAGGACTAGCTAACTATGGCTACACCTTC. The full variable domain, with the rest looked up from reference TRBV7-6 and TRBJ1-2, is GAGVSQSPRYKVTKRGQDVALRCDPISGHVSLYWYRQALGQGPEFLTYFNYEAQQDKSGLPNDRFSAERPEGSISTLTIQRTEQRDSAMYRCASSLVAGLANYGYTFGSGTRLTVV.

CDR3 nucleotides: TGTGCCAGCAGCTTAATAATTGGGGGAGAGAGAGCTTTCTTT. Its protein product is CASSLIIGGERAFF. The chain is built from TRBV7-6 and TRBJ1-1; a possible D gene is TRBD1 (5 bases). CDR3 length: 14 amino acids. Trimming shortened V by 2 bases and J by 10 bases, and 17 bases separated the two germline ends. Germline V gene sequence: CDR1 SGHVS, CDR2 FNYEAQ.

Comment on this clone: Within the sample, other DNA sequences also encode this same CDR3. The chain couples TRBV4-1 to TRBJ2-7; 8 bases line up with TRBD2. This CDR3 contains 16 residues. V shed 0 bases, J shed 4 bases, and the junction held 8 bases outside the gene matches. Germline CDR1 and CDR2: MGHRA and YSYEKL. Written as DNA, the CDR3 is TGCGCCAGCAGCCAAGATCAGCCGGGAGGGGCATACGAGCAGTACTTC. Residues: CASSQDQPGGAYEQYF.

The rearrangement joins TRBV5-1 to TRBJ1-2; the D is unclear. The germline V and J ends were trimmed by 4 bases and 6 bases, with 13 bases remaining between them. This CDR3 comprises 13 residues. CDR1 and CDR2 (germline): SGHRS, YFSETQ. CDR3 bases: TGCGCCAGCAGCCTAGAGATATCGAATGGCTACACCTTC. Its protein product is CASSLEISNGYTF.

With respect to this clone: The junction and the germline gene differ at one end; a read error may be behind it. Here the CDR3 reads CASSSPGESPRRVF. For the CDR3, the DNA is TGTGCCAGCAGCTCCCCCGGGGAGTCTCCGCGGAGGGTCTTC. The V and J genes are TRBV13 and TRBJ2-1; D perhaps matches TRBD2 (6 bases). The CDR3 contains 14 residues. Germline V gene data show CDR1 as PRHDT and CDR2 as FYEKMQ (reference sequence).

The chain combines TRBV18 with TRBJ2-1; D is unclear. The CDR3 sequence is 13 residues long. Germline V lookup: CDR1 KGHSH, CDR2 LQKENI. Trimming cost V 5 bases and J 9 bases, with 14 bases left between them. The CDR3 loop reads CASSTRRGIEQFF. CDR3 sequence (DNA): TGTGCCAGCTCAACCCGTCGCGGTATTGAGCAGTTCTTC.

The chain recombines TRBV6-1 with TRBJ2-7; 7 nucleotides line up with TRBD2. V lost 1 base to trimming and J lost 5 bases; unmatched junction nucleotides: 14. The CDR3 spans 17 residues. CDR1 is MNHNS and CDR2 is SASEGT in the germline V gene. The CDR3 is CASSEDAFRDYSDEQYF. CDR3 DNA: TGTGCCAGCAGTGAAGATGCTTTCCGGGACTACTCGGACGAGCAGTACTTC.

This rearrangement joins TRBV4-1 to TRBJ1-2; no reliable D call. The CDR3 consists of 14 residues. V lost 0 bases to trimming and J lost 1 base, with 6 bases between them. The germline V gene has CDR1 MGHRA and CDR2 YSYEKL. The CDR3 DNA sequence: TGCGCCAGCAGCCAAGAGCCCGGTAACTATGGCTACACCTTC. Protein product: CASSQEPGNYGYTF.

This chain connects TRBV4-3 to TRBJ1-2; unclear D gene. The CDR3 sequence is 13 residues long. The ends were cut back, 4 bases at V and 4 bases at J, with 10 bases in the middle. The germline V gene has CDR1 LGHNA and CDR2 YSLEER. The CDR3 nucleotides are TGCGCCAGCAGCCCCTCGGTGACCTATGGCTACACCTTC. Encoded protein: CASSPSVTYGYTF.